This record covers a single T cell receptor (beta chain). The sample belongs to a study of shared clonotypes between healthy human individuals. Germline CDR1 is SGHTA and CDR2 is FQGTGA. V was pared by 6 bases and J by 6 bases, with 12 bases between. This CDR3 is built from 13 residues. Deep was the level used in running the assay. Only in-frame clones appear in the TCRdb table, and some are missing; sequencing was by immunoSEQ multiplex PCR. The table includes 2 million to 3 million clones, 93% detected once. The specimen sequenced was naive CD4+ T cells from PBMCs. The subset was: CD45RA+ positively selected. The sequence came from a man younger than 30 in good health. Some clones in this sample may be carry-over from other donors' samples. The V call is TRBV7-3, the J call TRBJ1-5, with no clear D. CDR3 sequence reads: CASSTNWGQPQHF. DNA for the CDR3: TGTGCCAGCAGTACTAACTGGGGTCAGCCCCAGCATTTT.